The 12 T cell receptor beta chains reported below all come from one sample, sequenced in a study of low-dose radiotherapy and immunotherapy resistance in tumors. Time point defined: after trial treatment. The treatment: LDRT plus nivolumab, ipilimumab, low-dose cyclophosphamide and aspirin (RACIN trial). Alpha and beta chains were covered, as first-strand cDNA relied on TRAV- and TRBV-specific primers. Amplification, which lasted roughly 22 PCR cycles, used a constant-region primer and V-primer adapter to amplify TCRs. TCRdb re-called the reads through MiXCR, storing one row per CDR3 protein. The sample includes roughly 100,000 distinct CDR3 sequences, 20% to 25% seen only once; the top ten take 4.1%. The sequencing here drew on PBMCs, taken after low-dose radiotherapy plus immunotherapy. These receptors were taken from a male donor with prostate cancer.

In this sample, this clonotype turned up many times. The V gene is TRBV7-2, the J gene TRBJ2-2; 11 nucleotides align to TRBD2. CDR1 is SGHTA and CDR2 is FQGNSA in the germline V gene. This CDR3 region has 16 residues. V lost 4 bases and J lost 3; bases outside the gene matches: 4. The CDR3 loop is CASSSRLAGYTGELFF. CDR3 in DNA: TGTGCCAGCAGCTCCAGACTAGCGGGGTACACCGGGGAGCTGTTTTTT.

This chain joins TRBV4-3 and TRBJ1-4; D unclear. The germline V gene encodes CDR1 LGHNA and CDR2 YSLEER. The length of the CDR3 is 16 residues. The V gene lost 2 bases and the J gene lost 9 bases, with 19 bases spanning the gap. Here the CDR3 reads CASSQLPGRGMKKLFF. In DNA form, the CDR3 reads TGCGCCAGCAGCCAACTTCCAGGCCGGGGAATGAAAAAACTGTTTTTT.

In this sample, this clonotype turned up many times. This sequence joins TRBV6-5 and TRBJ1-2, with 7 positions matching TRBD1. CDR1 is MNHEY, CDR2 SVGAGI, per germline. The CDR3 consists of 13 residues. The J segment lost 4 bases and the V segment lost 4 bases, leaving 3 bases of the junction unmatched. The CDR3 DNA sequence: TGTGCCAGCAGTTCCGGGGACAGCTATGGCTACACCTTC. It codes for CASSSGDSYGYTF.

Of note for this clonotype: This may be a read error, as it is one base from a much larger clone. The V and J genes are TRBV28 and TRBJ2-5; D assignment may be TRBD1 or TRBD2 (5 bases each). This CDR3 has 13 residues. Germline V CDR1 and CDR2: MDHEN, SYDVKM. The V and J ends lost 4 bases and 11 bases respectively, with 17 bases between them. The CDR3 is CASSSGARNEQYF. The DNA of the CDR3 is TGTGCCAGCAGTTCCGGGGCCCGCAATGAGCAGTACTTC.

This clonotype came up many times. The V and J genes are TRBV4-1 and TRBJ2-5; TRBD1 might be the D (6 bases). CDR3 length equals 15 residues. Germline V gene sequence: CDR1 MGHRA, CDR2 YSYEKL. The V end was cut by 6 bases, the J end by 1 base, with 15 bases between. DNA of the CDR3: TGCGCCAGCAGACTATCGGGGACATCCCAAGAGACCCAGTACTTC. Residues: CASRLSGTSQETQYF.

V gene TRBV7-6 combines with J gene TRBJ1-1; D ambiguous. CDR1 is SGHVS and CDR2 is FNYEAQ in the germline V gene. V shed 5 bases and J shed 6 bases, with 10 bases lying between them. This CDR3 has 12 residues. In DNA, the CDR3 is TGTGCCAGCAGCCCCTTTCGAGCTGAAGCTTTCTTT. It specifies CASSPFRAEAFF.

This clonotype has at least ten counts. The V gene is TRBV5-4, the J gene TRBJ2-3; D unclear. CDR1 is SGHNT, CDR2 YYREEE, per germline (reference sequence). V lost 6 bases and J 6 bases, leaving 17 bases between the germline ends. This CDR3 comprises 14 residues. CDR3 DNA sequence: TGTGCCAGCACCGTTGGTGGCGCAGCCGATACGCAGTATTTT. Its protein is CASTVGGAADTQYF.

By frequency in the sample, this clonotype is medium-sized (0.01 to 0.1%). This chain uses TRBV28 with TRBJ2-4, with a weak D call TRBD2 (6 bases). Germline CDR1 is MDHEN and CDR2 is SYDVKM. CDR3 length: 14 amino acids. Trimming stripped 8 bases from V and 4 bases from J, with 15 bases between. Written as DNA, the CDR3 is TGTGCCAGCGAGTCGGGGGACGGAAAAAACATTCAGTACTTC. Translating it yields CASESGDGKNIQYF.

Many counts were recorded for this clonotype. The chain recombines TRBV20-1 with TRBJ2-5, with D perhaps TRBD1 or TRBD2 (5 bases each). The CDR3 runs to 13 residues. V shed 3 bases and J shed 2 bases, with 10 bases lying between them. CDR1 DFQATT and CDR2 SNEGSKA come from the germline V gene (reference sequence). CDR3 sequence reads: CSARRDPQETQYF. CDR3 in DNA: TGCAGTGCTAGGAGGGACCCACAAGAGACCCAGTACTTC.

This clonotype was counted ten times or more. The gene calls are TRBV7-9 and TRBJ1-1, with TRBD1 as a possible D gene (5 bases). Germline assignment: CDR1 SEHNR and CDR2 FQNEAQ (reference sequence). Trimming shortened V by 7 bases and J by 5 bases, and 17 bases separated the two germline ends. The CDR3 covers 14 residues. This chain's CDR3 is CASIGGTGGTEAFF. Written as DNA, the CDR3 is TGTGCCAGCATCGGGGGGACGGGGGGGACTGAAGCTTTCTTT.

This clonotype was picked up many times. The rearrangement uses TRBV18 and TRBJ2-2; 7 bases line up with TRBD1. The V and J ends lost 3 bases and 3 bases, in that order; junction bases with no gene match: 4. The CDR3 is 15 amino acids. Germline assignment: CDR1 KGHSH and CDR2 LQKENI. The CDR3 loop is CASSPSQGDTGELFF. The CDR3 coding sequence is TGTGCCAGCTCACCTTCCCAGGGGGACACCGGGGAGCTGTTTTTT.

This clonotype was counted ten times or more. The chain joins TRBV6-6 to TRBJ1-2; TRBD1 matches at 7 bases. CDR3 size: 18 residues. CDR1 is MNHNY, CDR2 SVGAGI, per germline (reference sequence). V lost 5 bases, J lost 5 bases, and 20 bases stayed unmatched. The CDR3 is CASSPSEDRWGSKYGYTF. CDR3 nucleotide sequence: TGTGCCAGCAGTCCCAGCGAGGACAGGTGGGGGTCGAAGTATGGCTACACCTTC.